This T cell receptor beta chain was observed in a study of shared clonotypes between healthy human individuals. Study overall: CD4 naive and memory got three plates each, CD8 naive two, CD8 memory one.

This was a deep-level run. The method was immunoSEQ multiplex PCR; TCRdb's version includes in-frame clones alone and lacks a portion of them. Of fewer than 1.8 million clones detected, around 98.5% appear once; the ten largest clones hold roughly 0.35%. In regard to this clone: Antigen unknown.

Overall study results and limits: Between a handful of donors, naive CD4 clonotypes were shared at a level of approximately 5%.

This TCR was sampled from a man aged 25-40 years in good health. The sequenced sample consisted of naive CD4+ T cells sorted from blood. Subset of the sample: CD45RA+ positively selected.

The CDR3 sequence is CSVGQEPTNEKLFF. The DNA of the CDR3 is TGCAGCGTTGGACAGGAACCCACTAATGAAAAACTGTTTTTT. The chain employs TRBV29-1 and TRBJ1-4, with D maybe TRBD1 (6 bases). The germline V and J ends were trimmed by 4 bases and 2 bases, with 11 bases remaining between them. This CDR3 has 14 amino acids. Per the germline V gene, CDR1 is SQVTM and CDR2 is ANQGSEA.